One sample yielded the 20 T cell receptor beta chains listed below, sequenced in a study of shared clonotypes between healthy human individuals. The table came from immunoSEQ multiplex PCR; TCRdb's copy has only in-frame clones and leaves some out. The sample holds about 470,000 clones, 79% seen once. Sequencing was done on a sample of PBMCs. All receptors derive from a woman in her thirties or forties in good health. Some clones in this sample may be carry-over from other donors' samples.

The gene calls are TRBV6-1 and TRBJ2-5, with TRBD1 identical over 8 bases. The CDR3 loop spans 13 amino acids. With 6 bases clipped from V and 4 bases from J, the junction kept 4 bases outside the gene matches. Looked up from germline, CDR1 is MNHNS and CDR2 is SASEGT. The CDR3 DNA follows: TGTGCCAGCAGCGCGGACAGGGTAGAGACCCAGTACTTC. It translates to CASSADRVETQYF.

Only one count was recorded for this clone. The chain is built from TRBV19 and TRBJ2-5; 8 nucleotides align to TRBD1. Germline V gives CDR1 LNHDA, CDR2 SQIVND (reference sequence). Trimming at V came to 4 bases and at J to 2 bases, leaving 9 bases not matched to a gene. The CDR3 is 16 residues long. In DNA form, the CDR3 reads TGTGCCAGTAGTAGACAGGGGCGCGTACGTCAAGAGACCCAGTACTTC. Protein product: CASSRQGRVRQETQYF.

The rearrangement uses TRBV7-9 and TRBJ2-6, with D uncertain. Trimming cost V 2 bases and J 1 base, with 9 bases left between them. CDR3 length: 16 amino acids. CDR1 is SEHNR and CDR2 is FQNEAQ in the germline V gene (reference sequence). CDR3 bases: TGTGCCAGCAGCTTAACCCCCCCTTCTGGGGCCAACGTCCTGACTTTC. Amino acid sequence: CASSLTPPSGANVLTF.

The CDR3 nucleotides read TGTGCCAGCAGTGTCTCTAGCGGGAGTGGCACAGATACGCAGTATTTT. This gives the protein CASSVSSGSGTDTQYF. V and J are TRBV28 and TRBJ2-3; 10 positions agree with TRBD2. CDR1 and CDR2 from the germline V gene are MDHEN and SYDVKM. Trimming cost V 5 bases and J 1 base; bases outside gene matches: 6. The CDR3 runs to 16 residues. Supplemented by reference TRBV28 and TRBJ2-3, the full variable domain reads DVKVTQSSRYLVKRTGEKVFLECVQDMDHENMFWYRQDPGLGLRLIYFSYDVKMKEKGDIPEGYSVSREKKERFSLILESASTNQTSMYLCASSVSSGSGTDTQYFGPGTRLTVL.

In its sample, this clone was seen a few times. The V gene is TRBV4-1, the J gene TRBJ2-7, with 11 bases aligning to TRBD2. The V gene end was trimmed by 1 base and the J gene end by 0 bases; junction bases not matched to a gene: 5. Germline loops: CDR1 MGHRA, CDR2 YSYEKL. CDR3 length: 17 residues. The CDR3 coding sequence is TGCGCCAGCAGCCAAGGGTGGACTAGCGGGTTCTCCTACGAGCAGTACTTC. Translated, it gives CASSQGWTSGFSYEQYF.

Ten or more counts support this clone. This sequence joins TRBV5-1 and TRBJ2-1; 7 positions agree with TRBD2. Germline lookup yields CDR1 SGHRS and CDR2 YFSETQ. Losses at the gene ends were 4 bases for V and 10 bases for J; bases not matched to a gene: 11. CDR3 size: 14 residues. The CDR3 DNA follows: TGCGCCAGCAGCCTAAGCGGGATGAAGGGGGAGCAGTTCTTC. Protein: CASSLSGMKGEQFF.

The CDR3 protein is CASSTGAGQGFYEQYF. In nucleotides, the CDR3 is TGTGCCAGCAGTACCGGTGCGGGACAGGGGTTCTACGAGCAGTACTTC. The chain couples TRBV28 to TRBJ2-7, with 10 bases aligning to TRBD1. The CDR3 contains 16 residues. Germline-derived CDR1 and CDR2 are MDHEN and SYDVKM. The J segment lost 3 bases and the V segment lost 5 bases, leaving 10 bases of the junction unmatched.

The J gene is TRBJ1-2, the V gene TRBV28, with a weak D call TRBD1 (6 bases). This CDR3 spans 19 amino acids. The germline CDR1 and CDR2 sequences are MDHEN and SYDVKM. V lost 3 bases and J 2 bases, leaving 25 bases between the germline ends. CDR3 in amino acids: CASSFSWGGGLTDNYGYTF. The CDR3 DNA reads TGTGCCAGCAGTTTTTCTTGGGGGGGCGGGCTCACAGACAACTATGGCTACACCTTC.

This clone appeared a single time. The V call is TRBV9, the J call TRBJ2-1; D perhaps matches TRBD1 (5 bases). Trimming took 4 bases from V and 2 from J, leaving 13 bases between them. Germline-derived CDR1 and CDR2 are SGDLS and YYNGEE. There are 15 residues in the CDR3. Here the CDR3 reads CASSTDNSPYNEQFF. CDR3 DNA: TGTGCCAGCAGCACGGACAACTCACCCTACAATGAGCAGTTCTTC.

The chain carries TRBV7-9 and TRBJ2-5, with 10 positions matching TRBD1. The germline gives CDR1 SEHNR, CDR2 FQNEAQ (reference sequence). The CDR3 spans 18 residues. V shed 4 bases, J shed 2 bases, and the junction held 13 bases outside the gene matches. As DNA, the CDR3 is TGTGCCAGCAGCTCCCGGGACAGGGGCGCAGGGTTACAAGAGACCCAGTACTTC. This translates into CASSSRDRGAGLQETQYF.

This chain links TRBV28 with TRBJ2-1; D remains ambiguous. Germline CDR1 MDHEN, CDR2 SYDVKM. CDR3 length: 12 amino acids. Between the trimmed V and J ends, which lost 6 bases and 10 bases, there was a span of 13 bases. The CDR3 is CASRSAGREQFF. In DNA, the CDR3 is TGTGCCAGCAGGTCGGCCGGTAGGGAGCAGTTCTTC.

This chain connects TRBV14 to TRBJ2-1; 15 bases are shared with TRBD2. The germline CDR1 and CDR2 sequences are SGHDN and FVKESK. J was trimmed by 7 bases and V by 4 bases; bases with no gene match: 8. The CDR3 extends over 17 amino acids. CDR3 nucleotide sequence: TGTGCCAGCAGCCGTGGACTAGCGGGAGGGCCTCATAATGAGCAGTTCTTC. Amino acids: CASSRGLAGGPHNEQFF.

This chain connects TRBV5-1 to TRBJ2-3; D is possibly TRBD1 or TRBD2 (6 bases each). The CDR3 is 16 amino acids. Germline CDR1 SGHRS, CDR2 YFSETQ. Trimming cost V 4 bases and J 3 bases, with 18 bases left between them. In nucleotides, the CDR3 is TGCGCCAGCAGCCCATGGGGTGGGGGGCCGACAGATACGCAGTATTTT. It encodes CASSPWGGGPTDTQYF.

The V call is TRBV28, the J call TRBJ2-5; TRBD1 aligns across 7 bases. The CDR3 sequence is 14 residues long. Germline trimming cut 6 bases from V and 4 bases from J; bases unmatched to any gene: 8. Germline V gene lookup returns CDR1 MDHEN and CDR2 SYDVKM. The CDR3 DNA is TGTGCCAGCAGCGGGGACAGCTTGGGAGAGACCCAGTACTTC. Its protein is CASSGDSLGETQYF.

V and J are TRBV7-2 and TRBJ1-1, with unresolved D. The CDR3 has 12 residues. The germline V gene encodes CDR1 SGHTA and CDR2 FQGNSA. Trimming pared 1 base from V and 4 bases from J, leaving 4 bases between. CDR3 coding DNA: TGTGCCAGCAGCTTAGGGGCCACTGAAGCTTTCTTT. The encoded protein is CASSLGATEAFF. Drawing the rest from reference TRBV7-2 and TRBJ1-1, the complete variable domain is GAGVSQSPSNKVTEKGKDVELRCDPISGHTALYWYRQSLGQGLEFLIYFQGNSAPDKSGLPSDRFSAERTGGSVSTLTIQRTQQEDSAVYLCASSLGATEAFFGQGTRLTVV.

This rearrangement joins TRBV5-1 to TRBJ2-2, with 11 bases fitting TRBD2. Germline trimming cut 2 bases from V and 5 bases from J; bases unmatched to any gene: 5. This CDR3 region has 16 residues. Germline CDR1 reads SGHRS; CDR2 reads YFSETQ. In DNA, the CDR3 is TGCGCCAGCAGCTTACTAGCGGGAGAGGTTACCGGGGAGCTGTTTTTT. Translating gives CASSLLAGEVTGELFF.

The sample holds one count of this clone. The V call is TRBV4-3, the J call TRBJ2-3, with 9 bases fitting TRBD2. There are 16 residues in the CDR3. Trimming removed 1 base from V and 1 base from J; junction bases left unmatched: 3. CDR1 LGHNA and CDR2 YSLEER come from the germline V gene. CDR3 coding DNA: TGCGCCAGCAGCCAAGGGACTAGCGCCCGCACAGATACGCAGTATTTT. This codes for CASSQGTSARTDTQYF.

This clone was counted a few times. CDR3 sequence: CASSLVGARSSYEQYF. The CDR3 DNA reads TGTGCCAGCAGCTTAGTGGGGGCCCGGAGCTCCTACGAGCAGTACTTC. The chain couples TRBV7-2 to TRBJ2-7; a possible D gene is TRBD1 (6 bases). This CDR3 is 16 amino acids long. The V gene lost 1 base and the J gene lost 0 bases, with 13 bases spanning the gap. Germline assignment: CDR1 SGHTA and CDR2 FQGNSA.

This chain links TRBV9 with TRBJ2-5; D not certain. The V end was cut by 0 bases, the J end by 0 bases, with 9 bases between. CDR1 is SGDLS, CDR2 YYNGEE, per germline. CDR3 length: 15 residues. CDR3 sequence reads: CASSVGTANQETQYF. CDR3 in DNA: TGTGCCAGCAGCGTAGGGACCGCTAACCAAGAGACCCAGTACTTC.

Concerning this clone itself: Other DNA sequences within the sample encode an identical CDR3. The rearrangement uses TRBV5-4 and TRBJ2-7; the match to TRBD2 covers 10 bases. Germline-derived CDR1 and CDR2 are SGHNT and YYREEE (reference sequence). V gave up 4 bases and J gave up 3 bases; unmatched junction bases: 10. This CDR3 has 16 residues. The CDR3 region is CASSPGGLAGVYEQYF. The CDR3 bases are TGTGCCAGCAGCCCCGGGGGCCTAGCGGGAGTCTACGAGCAGTACTTC.